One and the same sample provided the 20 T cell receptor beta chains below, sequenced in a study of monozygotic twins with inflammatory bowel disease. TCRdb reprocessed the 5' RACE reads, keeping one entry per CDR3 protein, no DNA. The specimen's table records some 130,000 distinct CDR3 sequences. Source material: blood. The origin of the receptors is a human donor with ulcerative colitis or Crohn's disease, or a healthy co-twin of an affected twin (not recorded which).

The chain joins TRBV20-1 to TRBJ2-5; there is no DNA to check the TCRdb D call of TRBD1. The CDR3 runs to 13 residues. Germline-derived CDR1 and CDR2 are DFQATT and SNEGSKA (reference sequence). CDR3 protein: CSARTGARETQYF.

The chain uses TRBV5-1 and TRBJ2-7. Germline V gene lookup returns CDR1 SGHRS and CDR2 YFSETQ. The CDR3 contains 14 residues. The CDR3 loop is CASSSQQGHYEQYF.

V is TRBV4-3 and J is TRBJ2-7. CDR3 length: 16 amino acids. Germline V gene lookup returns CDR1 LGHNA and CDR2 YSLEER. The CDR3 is CASSQDYAAGSYEQYF.

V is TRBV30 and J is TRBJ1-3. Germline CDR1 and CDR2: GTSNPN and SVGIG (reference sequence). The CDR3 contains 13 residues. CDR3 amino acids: CACPARSGNTIYF.

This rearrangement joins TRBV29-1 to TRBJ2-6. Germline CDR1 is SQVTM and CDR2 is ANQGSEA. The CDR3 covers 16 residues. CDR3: CSVVRDGSSGANVLTF.

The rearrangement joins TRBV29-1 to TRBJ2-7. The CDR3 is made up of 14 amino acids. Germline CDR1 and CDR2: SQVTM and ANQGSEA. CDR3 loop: CSVEGIRGSYEQYF.

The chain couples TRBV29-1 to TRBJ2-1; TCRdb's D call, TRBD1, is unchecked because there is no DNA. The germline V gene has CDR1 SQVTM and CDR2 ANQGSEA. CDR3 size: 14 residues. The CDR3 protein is CSAGGTTVRNEQFF.

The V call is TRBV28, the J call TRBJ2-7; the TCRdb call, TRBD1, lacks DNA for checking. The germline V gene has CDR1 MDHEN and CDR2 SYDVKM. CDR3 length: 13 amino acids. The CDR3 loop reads CASDNQGTYEQYF.

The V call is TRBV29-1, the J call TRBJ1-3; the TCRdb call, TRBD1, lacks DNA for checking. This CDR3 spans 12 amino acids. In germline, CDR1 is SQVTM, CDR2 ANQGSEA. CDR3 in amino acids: CSVETGGNTIYF.

CDR3 region: CASSLFGDSSYEQYF. The chain combines TRBV5-1 with TRBJ2-7; TCRdb names TRBD1, which stays unverified in the absence of DNA. The germline CDR1 and CDR2 sequences are SGHRS and YFSETQ. The CDR3 runs to 15 residues.

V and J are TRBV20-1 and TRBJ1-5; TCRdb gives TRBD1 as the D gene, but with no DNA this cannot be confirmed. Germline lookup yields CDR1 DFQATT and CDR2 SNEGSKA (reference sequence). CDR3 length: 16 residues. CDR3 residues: CSAPLGQGGGNQPQHF.

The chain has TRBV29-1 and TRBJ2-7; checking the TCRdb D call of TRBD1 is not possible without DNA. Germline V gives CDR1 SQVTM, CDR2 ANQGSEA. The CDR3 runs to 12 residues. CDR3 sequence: CSVVGGKYEQYF.

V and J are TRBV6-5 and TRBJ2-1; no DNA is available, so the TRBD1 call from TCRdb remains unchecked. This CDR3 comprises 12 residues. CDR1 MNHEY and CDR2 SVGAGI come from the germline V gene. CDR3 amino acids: CATSRGTDEQFF.

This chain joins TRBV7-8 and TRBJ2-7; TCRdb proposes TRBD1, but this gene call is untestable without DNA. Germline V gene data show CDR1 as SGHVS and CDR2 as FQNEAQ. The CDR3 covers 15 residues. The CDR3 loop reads CASSLGTGARYEQYF.

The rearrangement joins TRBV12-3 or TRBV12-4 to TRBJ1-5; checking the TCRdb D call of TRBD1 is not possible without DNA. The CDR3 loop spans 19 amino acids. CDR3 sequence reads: CASSSRTGARSESNQPQHF.

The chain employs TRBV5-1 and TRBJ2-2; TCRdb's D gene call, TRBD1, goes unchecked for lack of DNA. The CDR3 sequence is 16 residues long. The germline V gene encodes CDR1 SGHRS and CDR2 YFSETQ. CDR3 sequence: CASSPTGTTSTWELFF.

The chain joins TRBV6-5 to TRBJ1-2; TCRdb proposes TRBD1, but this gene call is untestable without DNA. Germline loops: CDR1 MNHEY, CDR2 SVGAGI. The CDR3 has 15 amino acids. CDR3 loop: CASSYGQGTNYGYTF.

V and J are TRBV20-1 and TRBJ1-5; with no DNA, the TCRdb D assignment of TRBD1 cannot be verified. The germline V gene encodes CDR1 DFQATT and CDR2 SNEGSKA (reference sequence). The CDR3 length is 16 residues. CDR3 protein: CSAVNRDLIIVQPQHF.

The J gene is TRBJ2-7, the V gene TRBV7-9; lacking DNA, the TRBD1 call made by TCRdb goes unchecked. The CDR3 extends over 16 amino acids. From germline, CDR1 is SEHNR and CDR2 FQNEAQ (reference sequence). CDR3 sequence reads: CASSLAAGGQSYEQYF.

CDR3 loop: CATERSDASTEKLFF. The chain employs TRBV15 and TRBJ1-4. The CDR3 extends over 15 amino acids. The germline gives CDR1 LNHNV, CDR2 YYDKDF (reference sequence).